This T cell receptor (beta chain) was identified in a study of OX40 agonist ivuxolimab in advanced cancers. Study findings and constraints: Expanded clones belonging to CD8+ T cells outnumbered, on average, those of CD4+.

Generated by immunoSEQ multiplex PCR, the TCRdb table keeps only in-frame clones and is missing some. The table lists over 60,000 clones, roughly 88% of them singletons, with roughly 2.4% in the top ten. Points on this clone: Its target is unknown.

This CDR3 has 15 amino acids. Germline values: CDR1 LGHNA, CDR2 YSLEER. V trimming: 0 bases; J trimming: 8 bases; junction bases outside the gene matches: 4. The J gene is TRBJ1-2, the V gene TRBV4-3; TRBD1 matches at 12 bases. The sequences come from CD4+ or CD8+ T cells sorted from blood, collected in a trial of the OX40 agonist ivuxolimab. This TCR was recovered from an adult with an advanced solid tumor such as melanoma, head and neck, liver or kidney cancer. The CDR3 DNA reads as TGCGCCAGCAGCCAAGAGGGACAGGGGGCGGGCGGCTACACCTTC. This sequence encodes CASSQEGQGAGGYTF.